The TCR beta chain under discussion was sequenced for a study of radiation and T cells in renal cell carcinoma. The method was immunoSEQ multiplex PCR; TCRdb's version includes in-frame clones alone and lacks a portion of them. The sample holds 150,000 or so clones; about 88% are singletons and the top ten take approximately 10%. The count of this clone is one. Time point here: blood 4 weeks post-SBRT, at nephrectomy. Treatment noted: 15 Gy SBRT to primary tumor, nephrectomy 4 weeks later. Nephrectomy followed 15 Gy stereotactic body radiation by 4 weeks. CDR3 length equals 17 residues. CDR1 and CDR2 (germline): LNHDA, SQIVND (reference sequence). V was clipped by 3 bases and J by 3 bases; unmatched bases: 8.

The clonotype originates from a woman aged 50 to 60 with renal cell carcinoma. The chain employs TRBV19 and TRBJ2-1, with 10 positions matching TRBD2. Material: blood, obtained from a patient whose treatment included radiotherapy and nephrectomy. The CDR3 DNA reads TGTGCCAGTAGTATGCAACTAGCGGGACTCATCTACAATGAGCAGTTCTTC. Translation gives CASSMQLAGLIYNEQFF. Full variable domain (outside the CDR3, taken from reference TRBV19 and TRBJ2-1): DGGITQSPKYLFRKEGQNVTLSCEQNLNHDAMYWYRQDPGQGLRLIYYSQIVNDFQKGDIAEGYSVSREKKESFPLTVTSAQKNPTAFYLCASSMQLAGLIYNEQFFGPGTRLTVL.